This T cell receptor (beta chain) was sequenced for a study of T-cell memory formation after mild COVID-19. Study-wide results and limits: For second-wave clones that peaked at day 37, SARS-CoV-2 specificity went unverified.

With respect to this clonotype: Its antigen is not identified.

One entry per CDR3 protein, called by TCRdb with MiXCR from the 5' RACE reads. The profile shows roughly 510,000 distinct CDR3 sequences, 15% to 20% of them singletons. CDR1 SEHNR and CDR2 FQNEAQ come from the germline V gene (reference sequence). The J segment lost 8 bases and the V segment lost 2 bases, leaving 4 bases of the junction unmatched. The CDR3 contains 13 residues. The chain joins TRBV7-9 to TRBJ1-2; 8 bases line up with TRBD1. The sequenced sample consisted of PBMCs or a T cell subset sorted from them (not recorded which). This clonotype was sampled from an adult woman who had mild COVID-19 (a few samples of this study predate the infection). Cell type and time point are not known. CDR3 region: CASSLSQGAGYTF. For the CDR3, the DNA is TGTGCCAGCAGCTTAAGCCAGGGGGCCGGCTACACCTTC.